This T cell receptor (beta chain) appears in the sequencing data of a study of blood T cells in healthy people across ages. Overall study context: About one barcoded beta molecule was captured per two T cells (by template switching).

CDR3 size: 11 residues. CDR1 and CDR2 (germline): MNHEY, SVGAGI. Primed by a sample-barcoded 5' primer and a J-beta primer mix, a second PCR proceeded for 7 to 11 cycles. TCRdb reprocessed the 5' RACE reads with MiXCR, giving one entry per CDR3 protein. The sample holds 1,100,000 or so distinct CDR3 sequences, 45% seen once. The clonotype originates from a woman aged 60 to 75 in good health. V is TRBV6-5 and J is TRBJ2-1; D remains ambiguous. Specimen: blood. DNA of the CDR3: TGTGCTACGAATCTAATCAATGAGCAGTTCTTC. This encodes CATNLINEQFF.